These T cell receptor beta chains were read from a single sample in a study of blood T cell repertoires in COVID-19. Repertoires were generated with immunoSEQ multiplex PCR, while TCRdb's copy carries only in-frame clones and drops some. Of a few hundred thousand clones in the sample, 83% were seen once. What was sequenced was PBMCs or T cells enriched from blood (not recorded which). These TCRs come from a woman aged 45-59 years who had recovered from COVID-19. Both conserved end residues are part of each CDR3. The D gene is left open where the match is weak. The size field is filled for only some rows; it gives once, few, many or a size class.

J gene: TRBJ2-2
D gene: TRBD2
clone size: -
V gene: TRBV9
CDR3 protein: CASSQSSGRGTGELFF
CDR3 DNA: TGTGCCAGCAGCCAATCTAGCGGGAGAGGGACCGGGGAGCTGTTTTTT

J gene: TRBJ1-5
D gene: -
clone size: -
V gene: TRBV18
CDR3 protein: CASSGGDGNQPQHF
CDR3 DNA: TGTGCCAGCTCAGGAGGGGACGGCAATCAGCCCCAGCATTTT

J gene: TRBJ1-3
D gene: TRBD1
clone size: -
V gene: TRBV29-1
CDR3 protein: CSVDRGNTIYF
CDR3 DNA: TGCAGCGTGGACAGGGGAAACACCATATATTTT

J gene: TRBJ2-3
D gene: TRBD1
clone size: -
V gene: TRBV5-1
CDR3 protein: CASSGQGPSDTQYF
CDR3 DNA: TGCGCCAGCAGTGGACAGGGGCCCTCGGATACGCAGTATTTT

J gene: TRBJ1-2
D gene: -
clone size: -
V gene: TRBV28
CDR3 protein: CASSSPPYGYTF
CDR3 DNA: TGTGCCAGCAGTTCCCCCCCATATGGCTACACCTTC

J gene: TRBJ1-1
D gene: TRBD1
clone size: -
V gene: TRBV13
CDR3 protein: CASSRATGNGFGTEAFF
CDR3 DNA: TGTGCCAGCAGTCGGGCGACAGGGAATGGATTTGGCACTGAAGCTTTCTTT

J gene: TRBJ2-2
D gene: TRBD2
clone size: -
V gene: TRBV19
CDR3 protein: CASSTPSGRAGTGELFF
CDR3 DNA: TGTGCCAGTAGTACCCCTAGCGGGAGGGCCGGCACGGGGGAGCTGTTTTTT

J gene: TRBJ1-2
D gene: -
clone size: once
V gene: TRBV25-1
CDR3 protein: CASSESVRNYGYTF
CDR3 DNA: TGTGCCAGCAGTGAATCAGTCAGGAACTATGGCTACACCTTC

J gene: TRBJ1-6
D gene: -
clone size: few
V gene: TRBV14
CDR3 protein: CASSQRQVFSPLHF
CDR3 DNA: TGTGCCAGCAGCCAGCGACAGGTTTTTTCACCCCTCCACTTT

J gene: TRBJ1-1
D gene: -
clone size: few
V gene: TRBV3-1/TRBV3-2
CDR3 protein: CASSPRWEGTEAFF
CDR3 DNA: TGTGCCAGCAGCCCCAGGTGGGAGGGAACTGAAGCTTTCTTT

J gene: TRBJ2-1
D gene: TRBD2
clone size: -
V gene: TRBV27
CDR3 protein: CASSLGTSGSSEQFF
CDR3 DNA: TGTGCCAGCAGTTTAGGGACTAGCGGGAGCAGTGAGCAGTTCTTC

J gene: TRBJ1-5
D gene: -
clone size: -
V gene: TRBV2
CDR3 protein: CASMINRDEGPQHF
CDR3 DNA: TGTGCCAGCATGATTAACAGGGACGAGGGGCCCCAGCATTTT